This paragraph reports one T cell receptor beta chain. The sample originates from a study of metastatic and nonmetastatic thyroid tumors. With MiXCR, TCRdb reprocessed the PCR reads. Among 20,000 to 25,000 clones listed, approximately 14% were seen once. CDR3 length: 15 amino acids. Trimming stripped 4 bases from V and 7 bases from J, with 20 bases between. From germline, CDR1 is ENHRY and CDR2 SYGVKD. Thyroid surgery had not been preceded by any treatment in any patient. The TCR sequence derives from a female donor with papillary thyroid cancer or a benign thyroid nodule (not recorded which). Some clones in this sample may be carry-over from other donors' samples. Material for sequencing was tumor tissue. The V and J genes are TRBV10-3 and TRBJ2-7; tentatively, D is TRBD1 or TRBD2 (5 bases each). Here the CDR3 DNA reads TGTGCCATCAGTGGTCCGACATGGGACCTTCGGGAGCAGTACTTC. This codes for CAISGPTWDLREQYF.